The present entry profiles one T cell receptor (beta chain) with its context. At one end the junction does not follow the germline gene, possibly because of a read error. This entry belongs to a study of blood T cell repertoires in COVID-19. Germline lookup yields CDR1 MDHEN and CDR2 SYDVKM. This CDR3 region has 12 residues. Libraries were prepared by immunoSEQ multiplex PCR; TCRdb keeps only in-frame clonotypes and omits some of them. Found here are about 410,000 clones, around 89% of them singletons; the top ten hold roughly 1.6%. This sequence was found in a woman between 40 and 55 years old with COVID-19, enrolled during active disease. This chain uses TRBV28 with TRBJ2-7, with 11 bases aligning to TRBD1. Sequencing was done on a sample of peripheral blood. The CDR3 region has the DNA TGTGCCAGCAGTTTTGGCGGGACAGGGGGAAGCTTC. It is translated as CASSFGGTGGSF.